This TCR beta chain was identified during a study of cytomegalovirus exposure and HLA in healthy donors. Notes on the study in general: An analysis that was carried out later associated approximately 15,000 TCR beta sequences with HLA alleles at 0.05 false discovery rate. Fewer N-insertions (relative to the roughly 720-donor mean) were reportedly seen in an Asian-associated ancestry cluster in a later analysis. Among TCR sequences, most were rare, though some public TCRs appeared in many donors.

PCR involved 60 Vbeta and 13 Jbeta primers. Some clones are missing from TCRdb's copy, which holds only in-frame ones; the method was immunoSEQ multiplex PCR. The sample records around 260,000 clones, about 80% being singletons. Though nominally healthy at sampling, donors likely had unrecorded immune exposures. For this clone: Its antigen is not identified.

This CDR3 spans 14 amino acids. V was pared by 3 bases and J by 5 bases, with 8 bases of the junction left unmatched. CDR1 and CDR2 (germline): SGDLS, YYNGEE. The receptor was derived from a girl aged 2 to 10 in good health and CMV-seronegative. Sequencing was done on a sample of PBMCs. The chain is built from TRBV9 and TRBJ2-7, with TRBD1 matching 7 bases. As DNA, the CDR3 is TGTGCCAGCAGCGCCCCCGACAGGGCCCACGAGCAGTACTTC. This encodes CASSAPDRAHEQYF. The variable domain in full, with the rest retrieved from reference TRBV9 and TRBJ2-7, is DSGVTQTPKHLITATGQRVTLRCSPRSGDLSVYWYQQSLDQGLQFLIQYYNGEERAKGNILERFSAQQFPDLHSELNLSSLELGDSALYFCASSAPDRAHEQYFGPGTRLTVT.